These 15 T cell receptor beta chains came from one sample sequenced in a study of Graves' ophthalmopathy and Graves' hyperthyroidism. Investigators amplified TCR beta CDR3 regions from RNA transcripts. First-round RT-PCR employed HTBI primers, with a second-round multiplex PCR after it. TCRdb redid the calling of the multiplex PCR reads with MiXCR, one entry per CDR3 protein. The data contain under 800,000 distinct CDR3 sequences, about 24% of them singletons. Input material: peripheral blood. The receptor set was obtained from a woman under 30 with stable Graves' hyperthyroidism. Some clones in this sample may be carry-over from other donors' samples.

Ten or more counts support this clonotype. V and J are TRBV7-3 and TRBJ2-1; 11 nucleotides align to TRBD2. This CDR3 is built from 15 residues. The ends lost 3 bases at V and 6 bases at J; junction bases unmatched: 4. From germline, CDR1 is SGHTA and CDR2 FQGTGA. This chain's CDR3 is CASSFSGGAINEQFF. The DNA of the CDR3 is TGTGCCAGCAGCTTTAGCGGGGGGGCTATCAATGAGCAGTTCTTC.

Comments on this clonotype: A much larger clone is a single base away; this may be a read error. The chain carries TRBV3-1 and TRBJ2-7, with D uncertain. This CDR3 spans 14 amino acids. In germline, CDR1 is LGHDT, CDR2 YNNKEL (reference sequence). CDR3 DNA sequence: TGTGCCAGCGGCCAAGTCAGAGCGCGAGTCGAGCAGTACTTC. Protein sequence: CASGQVRARVEQYF.

This clonotype occurred many times. This chain joins TRBV12-3 or TRBV12-4 and TRBJ2-5; D is ambiguous. CDR3 length: 15 amino acids. The V end was cut by 7 bases, the J end by 1 base, with 16 bases between. The CDR3 sequence is CASTHLDGTQETQYF. In nucleotides, the CDR3 is TGTGCCAGCACCCACTTAGACGGAACCCAAGAGACCCAGTACTTC.

This clonotype has just a few counts. The chain links TRBV4-1 to TRBJ1-2; D is possibly TRBD1 (5 bases). This CDR3 contains 14 residues. Germline values: CDR1 MGHRA, CDR2 YSYEKL. Trimming pared 2 bases from V and 3 bases from J, leaving 10 bases between. The CDR3 reads CASSQYGGDYGYTF. CDR3 nucleotide sequence: TGCGCCAGCAGCCAATATGGGGGGGACTATGGCTACACCTTC.

The chain carries TRBV10-1 and TRBJ2-7; weak D call: TRBD1 (6 bases). The V and J ends lost 4 bases and 4 bases respectively, with 23 bases between them. CDR1 is WNHNN and CDR2 is SYGVQD in the germline V gene (reference sequence). The CDR3 covers 17 residues. CDR3 in amino acids: CASSVDAPGALGYEQYF. The CDR3 nucleotides read TGCGCCAGCAGTGTGGATGCCCCAGGGGCTTTAGGTTACGAGCAGTACTTC.

The chain is built from TRBV7-9 and TRBJ1-2, with D possibly being TRBD1 (5 bases). V was cut by 8 bases and J by 6 bases, with 10 bases left in between. This CDR3 comprises 11 residues. CDR1 is SEHNR, CDR2 FQNEAQ, per germline (reference sequence). The CDR3: CASFGTDGYTF. The CDR3 region has the DNA TGTGCCAGCTTCGGGACGGATGGCTACACCTTC.

Many counts were recorded for this clonotype. This chain uses TRBV7-9 with TRBJ2-2; D gene unclear. Trimming left V 5 bases short and J 1 base short, with 11 bases between. The CDR3 has 15 amino acids. The germline gives CDR1 SEHNR, CDR2 FQNEAQ (reference sequence). The CDR3 DNA is TGTGCCAGCAGCCCCCTGGGCCAGAACACCGGGGAGCTGTTTTTT. Translation: CASSPLGQNTGELFF.

This chain connects TRBV6-1 to TRBJ2-7, with 7 bases that match TRBD1. J gave up 5 bases and V 6 bases, and 10 bases lay outside the gene matches. The CDR3 consists of 14 residues. The germline CDR1 and CDR2 sequences are MNHNS and SASEGT. The CDR3 sequence: CASSWDSRTDEQYF. The DNA of the CDR3 is TGTGCCAGCAGCTGGGACAGCCGTACGGACGAGCAGTACTTC.

This clonotype was recorded many times. The chain is built from TRBV2 and TRBJ1-2; possible D gene TRBD1, 6 bases. CDR1 is SNHLY, CDR2 FYNNEI, per germline. The V gene lost 2 bases and the J gene lost 4 bases, with 8 bases spanning the gap. CDR3 length equals 13 residues. This CDR3 reads CASSELRGYGYTF. CDR3 coding DNA: TGTGCCAGCAGTGAACTCAGGGGCTATGGCTACACCTTC.

This clonotype was seen ten or more times. The chain recombines TRBV29-1 with TRBJ1-1, with TRBD1 as a possible D gene (6 bases). The CDR3 loop spans 14 amino acids. Trimming shortened V by 5 bases and J by 0 bases, and 13 bases separated the two germline ends. Germline CDR1 and CDR2: SQVTM and ANQGSEA. The CDR3 region has the DNA TGCAGCGTTTCCATCAGGGGCTTGAACACTGAAGCTTTCTTT. The encoded protein is CSVSIRGLNTEAFF.

This clonotype was recorded at least ten times. The gene calls are TRBV9 and TRBJ1-1; TRBD1 is a possible D gene (5 bases). Trimming removed 0 bases from V and 4 bases from J, with 13 bases in between. The CDR3 is 15 amino acids. Germline V CDR1 and CDR2: SGDLS, YYNGEE. In DNA form, the CDR3 reads TGTGCCAGCAGCGTAGAGCCCGGGGGAGGCACTGAAGCTTTCTTT. This gives the protein CASSVEPGGGTEAFF.

This clonotype was seen more than once but under ten times. The V call is TRBV28, the J call TRBJ2-7, with D possibly matching TRBD2 (7 bases). V lost 5 bases to trimming and J lost 6 bases, with 20 bases between them. CDR1 MDHEN and CDR2 SYDVKM come from the germline V gene. The CDR3 has 15 residues. The CDR3 DNA reads as TGTGCCAGCAGTCCCCTGGGGGGGCGGCTCGGCGAGCAGTACTTC. Translation: CASSPLGGRLGEQYF.

This clonotype appeared many times. The gene calls are TRBV7-9 and TRBJ2-7; D gene unclear. The CDR3 is made up of 13 amino acids. Germline CDR1 and CDR2: SEHNR and FQNEAQ (reference sequence). The germline V and J ends were trimmed by 5 bases and 2 bases, with 10 bases remaining between them. Here the CDR3 DNA reads TGTGCCAGCAGCGCAATACAGACCTACGAGCAGTACTTC. Its translation: CASSAIQTYEQYF. Looking up the rest from reference TRBV7-9 and TRBJ2-7 gives the full variable domain: DTGVSQNPRHKITKRGQNVTFRCDPISEHNRLYWYRQTLGQGPEFLTYFQNEAQLEKSRLLSDRFSAERPKGSFSTLEIQRTEQGDSAMYLCASSAIQTYEQYFGPGTRLTVT.

This clonotype was observed many times. This chain connects TRBV5-1 to TRBJ2-7, with D perhaps TRBD2 (5 bases). The CDR3 loop spans 14 amino acids. V shed 0 bases and J shed 4 bases, with 11 bases lying between them. Germline-derived CDR1 and CDR2 are SGHRS and YFSETQ. The CDR3 loop reads CASSLGAEKYEQYF. The CDR3 coding sequence is TGCGCCAGCAGCTTGGGAGCGGAGAAATACGAGCAGTACTTC.

This clonotype was seen repeatedly, ten times or more. The chain joins TRBV5-1 to TRBJ1-1, with TRBD1 matching over 7 bases. V lost 3 bases, J lost 1 base, and 6 bases stayed unmatched. Germline CDR1 is SGHRS and CDR2 is YFSETQ. The CDR3 has 15 amino acids. CDR3 DNA: TGCGCCAGCAGCTCTCCACAGGGGACGAACACTGAAGCTTTCTTT. Its translation is CASSSPQGTNTEAFF. Filled out from reference TRBV5-1 and TRBJ1-1, the complete variable domain reads KAGVTQTPRYLIKTRGQQVTLSCSPISGHRSVSWYQQTPGQGLQFLFEYFSETQRNKGNFPGRFSGRQFSNSRSEMNVSTLELGDSALYLCASSSPQGTNTEAFFGQGTRLTVV.